The rows below give T cell receptor beta chains drawn from one sample of a study of CXCR3-negative and CXCR3-positive naive CD8 T cells. TCRdb reprocessed the 5' RACE reads and reports one entry per CDR3 protein, with no DNA. The clone table shows under 75,000 distinct CDR3 sequences, with the ten largest holding roughly 4.2%. The sample taken for sequencing was naive CXCR3- CD8+ T cells from blood. These receptors were collected from a human donor in good health. Some clones in this sample may be carry-over from other donors' samples. Both conserved end residues are part of each CDR3. Each record gives: V gene, J gene, CDR3 protein.

>TRBV7-2|TRBJ2-5
CASSLESSGGTETQYF
>TRBV6-6|TRBJ2-1
CASSREREQFF
>TRBV12-3/TRBV12-4|TRBJ1-6
CASSPPGGLALHF
>TRBV10-3|TRBJ1-1
CAISEEPSPAEAFF
>TRBV4-2|TRBJ2-7
CASSHELADHSYEQYF
>TRBV18|TRBJ2-5
CASSPDPRGETQYF
>TRBV7-9|TRBJ2-7
CASRSGTGTFYEQYF
>TRBV28|TRBJ1-5
CASSLFPPGATYSNQPQHF
>TRBV28|TRBJ2-1
CASSFVRGGPSRSYNEQFF
>TRBV28|TRBJ2-2
CASIPRNTGELFF
>TRBV24-1|TRBJ1-5
CATSDLPGGPFFSNQPQHF
>TRBV7-6|TRBJ2-1
CASSLVPPGELYNEQFF
>TRBV12-3/TRBV12-4|TRBJ2-7
CASSSSDSSYEQYF
>TRBV27|TRBJ2-5
CASRPSEAETQYF
>TRBV12-3/TRBV12-4|TRBJ1-1
CASSSRGSVTEAFF
>TRBV25-1|TRBJ1-2
CASSEYLDLSLGYTF
>TRBV4-2|TRBJ1-2
CASSQTSGGHYGYTF
>TRBV12-3/TRBV12-4|TRBJ2-3
CASSLGGPADTQYF
>TRBV28|TRBJ2-2
CASSYPAIRSGELFF
>TRBV20-1|TRBJ2-1
CSARGTSGGPDFLEQFF
>TRBV6-6|TRBJ1-2
CASSYVQGIVGYTF
>TRBV4-2|TRBJ2-7
CASSQPGQGAAYEQYF
>TRBV20-1|TRBJ1-1
CSVQGQGTTEAFF